Described below is a single T cell receptor beta chain sequence and its context. The antigen remains undetermined. CDR3 length equals 13 residues. The J segment lost 8 bases and the V segment lost 7 bases, leaving 7 bases of the junction unmatched. The germline CDR1 and CDR2 sequences are MNHEY and SVGAGI. This PCR relied on a set of 60 Vbeta primers and 13 Jbeta primers. TCRdb's table, derived via immunoSEQ multiplex PCR, lists solely in-frame clones and lacks some. The sample yields about 130,000 clones, of which the top ten take up 1.5% to 2%. This specimen belongs to a study of cytomegalovirus exposure and HLA in healthy donors. For the study at large: The Caucasian-associated ancestry cluster contained approximately 81% of the approximately 390 genotyped donors.

The study's findings and limits: A previous analysis found most TCR beta V segments productive roughly 87% or roughly 30% of the time. Overall, around 150 TCR beta chains were annotated as cytomegalovirus-associated.

The V gene is TRBV6-5, the J gene TRBJ2-4; TRBD1 matches 8 bases. The sequence was obtained from a woman in her thirties or forties in good health and CMV-seropositive. The sample consisted of PBMCs. The CDR3 sequence is CASNQGAGDIQYF. The CDR3 DNA reads as TGTGCCAGCAATCAGGGGGCTGGGGACATTCAGTACTTC.